The T cell receptor (beta chain) described here comes from a study of patients and donors after allogeneic stem cell transplantation. CDR3 length: 17 amino acids. Trimming took 0 bases from V and 10 from J, leaving 24 bases between them. Germline lookup yields CDR1 SGHDT and CDR2 YYEEEE. Via MiXCR, TCRdb re-called the RT-PCR reads, giving one row per CDR3 protein. This sample has about a million distinct CDR3 sequences, with approximately 18% found just once. J is TRBJ2-3 and V is TRBV5-6, with TRBD2 as a possible D gene (5 bases). Material: blood, either unsorted or a sorted T cell fraction (not recorded which). This receptor was taken from a human donor who was either an allogeneic HSCT recipient or a stem cell or donor lymphocyte infusion donor (not recorded which). It is not recorded whose cells these are; they may come from a transplant donor. The CDR3 region has the DNA TGTGCCAGCAGCTTGGTTCCTCCGGGGTCCTACGAGGTCGCGCAGTATTTT. This translates into CASSLVPPGSYEVAQYF.